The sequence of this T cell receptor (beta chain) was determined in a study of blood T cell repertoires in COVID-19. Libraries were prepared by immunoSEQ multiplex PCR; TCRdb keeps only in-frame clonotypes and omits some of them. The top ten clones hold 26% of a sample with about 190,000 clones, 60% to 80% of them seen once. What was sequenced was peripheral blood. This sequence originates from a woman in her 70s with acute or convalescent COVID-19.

CDR3 DNA sequence: TGTGCCAGTAGGACAGGGGCGATGAACACTGAAGCTTTCTTT. Translation: CASRTGAMNTEAFF. This chain joins TRBV19 and TRBJ1-1, with TRBD1 matching over 8 bases. CDR1 LNHDA and CDR2 SQIVND come from the germline V gene (reference sequence). The V and J ends lost 6 bases and 0 bases, in that order; junction bases with no gene match: 3. The CDR3 has 14 residues.